Each of the 29 T cell receptor beta chains below was sequenced from the same sample in a study of response to subunit inactivated influenza vaccine. TCRdb fed the RT-PCR reads into MiXCR, producing one record per CDR3 protein. Of about 780,000 distinct CDR3 sequences listed, less than 20% are singletons. Here the sequenced sample was PBMCs from blood, taken approximately 5 days after vaccination. Receptors were obtained from a man aged 45 to 65 who received an inactivated influenza vaccine.

This clonotype turned up a few times. This chain uses TRBV7-2 with TRBJ2-3; D remains unclear. Germline loops: CDR1 SGHTA, CDR2 FQGNSA. With 4 bases removed from V and 14 bases from J, the gap between germline ends came to 16 bases. This CDR3 comprises 12 residues. The CDR3 loop is CASSSPVAIWYF. The CDR3 DNA reads TGTGCCAGCAGCTCCCCCGTGGCAATTTGGTATTTT.

The gene calls are TRBV28 and TRBJ2-1, with 10 bases identical to TRBD1. Germline assignment: CDR1 MDHEN and CDR2 SYDVKM. The CDR3 has 16 residues. V shed 2 bases and J 4 bases; nucleotides not matched to a gene: 5. CDR3 nucleotides: TGTGCCAGCAGTTTAGAGACAGGGGGCTCGTACAATGAGCAGTTCTTC. Translated, it gives CASSLETGGSYNEQFF.

The genes are TRBV7-9 and TRBJ2-1; a possible D gene is TRBD1 (5 bases). The CDR3 spans 15 residues. The V end was cut by 1 base, the J end by 8 bases, with 15 bases between. The germline gives CDR1 SEHNR, CDR2 FQNEAQ (reference sequence). The CDR3 DNA follows: TGTGCCAGCAGCTTAGTGGGTTCGCAGGGCCATGAGCAGTTCTTC. Translated: CASSLVGSQGHEQFF.

This clonotype was counted a few times. The gene calls are TRBV7-2 and TRBJ2-7; 8 nucleotides match TRBD1. Trimming took 5 bases from V and 2 from J; bases not matched to a gene: 8. This CDR3 is 15 amino acids long. Per the germline V gene, CDR1 is SGHTA and CDR2 is FQGNSA. The CDR3 DNA sequence: TGTGCCAGCAGCCCCCGACAGGGGTCTACCTACGAGCAGTACTTC. Translated: CASSPRQGSTYEQYF. Drawing the rest from reference TRBV7-2 and TRBJ2-7, the complete variable domain is GAGVSQSPSNKVTEKGKDVELRCDPISGHTALYWYRQSLGQGLEFLIYFQGNSAPDKSGLPSDRFSAERTGGSVSTLTIQRTQQEDSAVYLCASSPRQGSTYEQYFGPGTRLTVT.

This clonotype was recorded only once. The chain employs TRBV28 and TRBJ2-3, with unresolved D. The CDR3 length is 14 residues. Germline V gene sequence: CDR1 MDHEN, CDR2 SYDVKM. Trimming shortened V by 3 bases and J by 6 bases, and 13 bases separated the two germline ends. CDR3 region: CASSLGTHVDTQYF. The DNA for the CDR3 is TGTGCCAGCAGTTTGGGCACCCACGTGGATACGCAGTATTTT.

This clonotype was picked up a small number of times. V and J are TRBV5-5 and TRBJ2-5; TRBD2 matches at 13 bases. Per germline, CDR1 SGHKS and CDR2 YYEKEE (reference sequence). Trimming at V came to 4 bases and at J to 5 bases, leaving 5 bases not matched to a gene. CDR3 length: 15 residues. The CDR3 nucleotides are TGTGCCAGCAGCCTGGGACTAGCGGGATGGGAGACCCAGTACTTC. This translates into CASSLGLAGWETQYF.

This chain connects TRBV5-1 to TRBJ2-1; TRBD1 matches 12 bases. Germline V gene sequence: CDR1 SGHRS, CDR2 YFSETQ. This CDR3 comprises 17 residues. With V trimmed by 0 bases and J by 6 bases, 7 bases remained unmatched. The CDR3 loop is CASSLALVGQGANEQFF. For the CDR3, the DNA is TGCGCCAGCAGCTTGGCCCTGGTGGGACAGGGGGCCAATGAGCAGTTCTTC.

CDR3 DNA sequence: TGTGCCATCAGGAAGGACGGGGTTTGGGGCAATGAGCAGTTCTTC. Protein product: CAIRKDGVWGNEQFF. The chain carries TRBV10-3 and TRBJ2-1, with D possibly being TRBD2 (5 bases). Germline CDR1 is ENHRY and CDR2 is SYGVKD. The CDR3 consists of 15 residues. Trimming took off 6 bases at V and 6 bases at J, with 18 bases between the two ends.

The table lists this clonotype with many counts. This sequence joins TRBV4-3 and TRBJ2-7; TRBD1 is a possible D gene (5 bases). The CDR3 loop spans 14 amino acids. Trimming cost V 1 base and J 0 bases, with 7 bases left between them. The germline CDR1 and CDR2 sequences are LGHNA and YSLEER. The CDR3 region has the DNA TGCGCCAGCAGCCAAGGGGGCAGCTCCTACGAGCAGTACTTC. Translation gives CASSQGGSSYEQYF.

This clonotype was detected a few times. The chain's CDR3 is CASRLGRANTEAFF. The DNA of the CDR3 is TGTGCCAGCCGCCTGGGACGGGCGAACACTGAAGCTTTCTTT. The gene calls are TRBV7-2 and TRBJ1-1; weak D call: TRBD1 (5 bases). V dropped 8 bases and J dropped 1 base, with 14 bases sitting between them. The CDR3 loop spans 14 amino acids. Per the germline V gene, CDR1 is SGHTA and CDR2 is FQGNSA.

CDR3 DNA sequence: TGTGCCATCAGTGAGGTGACTTCGGAGCAGTTCTTC. Translated, it gives CAISEVTSEQFF. The chain links TRBV10-3 to TRBJ2-1; no clear D. CDR1 ENHRY and CDR2 SYGVKD come from the germline V gene. V gave up 2 bases and J gave up 10 bases, with 9 bases separating them. This CDR3 has 12 amino acids.

V is TRBV6-1 and J is TRBJ1-1; TRBD1 matches 8 bases. This CDR3 contains 14 residues. V trimming: 7 bases; J trimming: 9 bases; junction bases outside the gene matches: 13. CDR1 is MNHNS and CDR2 is SASEGT in the germline V gene. The CDR3 DNA is TGTGCCAGCATCGATGCCAGGACAGGGATGAAAGCTTTCTTT. Translating gives CASIDARTGMKAFF.

This clonotype has just a few counts. This chain connects TRBV7-2 to TRBJ2-1; D is unclear. V was cut by 5 bases and J by 3 bases, with 11 bases left in between. In germline, CDR1 is SGHTA, CDR2 FQGNSA. The CDR3 has 14 amino acids. CDR3 residues: CASSPAVGYNEQFF. For the CDR3, the DNA is TGTGCCAGCAGCCCCGCCGTGGGCTACAATGAGCAGTTCTTC.

The sample holds many counts of this clonotype. The chain recombines TRBV4-1 with TRBJ1-1, with 7 nucleotides matching TRBD1. Trimming at V came to 5 bases and at J to 0 bases, leaving 12 bases not matched to a gene. This CDR3 region has 17 residues. Germline CDR1 is MGHRA and CDR2 is YSYEKL. The CDR3 nucleotides read TGCGCCAGCAGCTTCCCTTTGACAGGGCTCATGAACACTGAAGCTTTCTTT. It codes for CASSFPLTGLMNTEAFF.

This clonotype occurred many times. The junction departs from the called germline gene at one end, perhaps through a read error. J is TRBJ2-3 and V is TRBV5-1; D not resolved. Germline V gene data show CDR1 as SGHRS and CDR2 as YFSETQ. The CDR3 is 12 residues long. As DNA, the CDR3 is TGTGCCAGCAGCTTAGTACGAGATACGCAGTATTTT. Translating it yields CASSLVRDTQYF.

This chain links TRBV7-9 with TRBJ1-2; the D is unclear. From germline, CDR1 is SEHNR and CDR2 FQNEAQ (reference sequence). The CDR3 is 12 amino acids. Between the trimmed V and J ends, which lost 2 bases and 9 bases, there was a span of 10 bases. The CDR3 protein is CASSLSGESYTF. The DNA for the CDR3 is TGTGCCAGCAGCTTATCGGGAGAAAGCTACACCTTC.

This clonotype turned up a few times. This chain joins TRBV15 and TRBJ2-7; D is perhaps TRBD1 (5 bases). The CDR3 has 15 residues. Deletions cut 0 bases from V and 1 base from J, with 10 bases between. The germline CDR1 and CDR2 sequences are LNHNV and YYDKDF (reference sequence). The CDR3 is CATSRDQGQSYEQYF. In nucleotides, the CDR3 is TGTGCCACCAGCAGAGATCAGGGCCAATCCTACGAGCAGTACTTC.

The V gene is TRBV28, the J gene TRBJ2-7; 10 nucleotides align to TRBD1. V shed 7 bases, J shed 9 bases, and the junction held 12 bases outside the gene matches. Germline CDR1 and CDR2: MDHEN and SYDVKM. The length of the CDR3 is 14 residues. The CDR3: CASNPSGQGQVQYF. The CDR3 nucleotides read TGTGCCAGCAACCCTTCGGGACAGGGGCAGGTGCAGTACTTC.

This clonotype has at least ten counts. This chain uses TRBV2 with TRBJ2-5; D may be TRBD2 (5 bases). V lost 2 bases, J lost 3 bases, and 7 bases lay in between. The CDR3 consists of 13 residues. The germline CDR1 and CDR2 sequences are SNHLY and FYNNEI. DNA for the CDR3: TGTGCCAGCAGTGAAACCGGGGAAGAGACCCAGTACTTC. This encodes CASSETGEETQYF.

This clonotype was recorded at least ten times. The V gene is TRBV7-9, the J gene TRBJ1-1; possibly TRBD1 for D (6 bases). The CDR3 totals 12 residues. The V end lost 6 bases, the J end lost 7 bases, and 12 bases lay between the germline ends. Germline-derived CDR1 and CDR2 are SEHNR and FQNEAQ (reference sequence). CDR3 sequence (DNA): TGTGCCAGCAGTTTGGGGGCAAATGAAGCTTTCTTT. Translating gives CASSLGANEAFF.

The V call is TRBV3-1, the J call TRBJ2-5, with 12 nucleotides matching TRBD2. CDR1 and CDR2 (germline): LGHDT, YNNKEL (reference sequence). The CDR3 runs to 17 residues. The V segment lost 6 bases and the J segment 6 bases; nucleotides outside the gene matches: 14. The CDR3 is CASRPPSSGGAQKTQYF. For the CDR3, the DNA is TGTGCCAGCAGGCCCCCCTCTAGCGGGGGGGCCCAGAAGACCCAGTACTTC.

A remark on this clonotype: The junction does not match germline at one end; this may be a read error. The CDR3, as DNA: TGTGCCACCAGTGATCGGACTAGCGGGAGCACAGATACGCACTATTTT. As protein: CATSDRTSGSTDTHYF. V is TRBV24-1 and J is TRBJ2-3, with 13 positions matching TRBD2. This CDR3 region has 16 residues. Germline assignment: CDR1 KGHDR and CDR2 SFDVKD.

V is TRBV5-5 and J is TRBJ1-4; maybe TRBD1 (5 bases). The CDR3 extends over 14 amino acids. The germline CDR1 and CDR2 sequences are SGHKS and YYEKEE (reference sequence). V was cut by 0 bases and J by 7 bases, with 10 bases left in between. CDR3 DNA sequence: TGTGCCAGCAGCTTGGCAAGGGGCACTGAAAAACTGTTTTTT. Translating it yields CASSLARGTEKLFF.

This clonotype was seen a few times. The rearrangement joins TRBV7-9 to TRBJ2-3, with a weak D call TRBD1 (6 bases). V lost 1 base to trimming and J lost 15 bases, with 11 bases between them. The length of the CDR3 is 11 residues. The V gene's germline CDR1 is SEHNR and CDR2 FQNEAQ (reference sequence). This CDR3 reads CASSLGQVFYF. The CDR3 DNA reads TGTGCCAGCAGCTTAGGACAGGTTTTTTATTTT. Looking up the rest from reference TRBV7-9 and TRBJ2-3 gives the full variable domain: DTGVSQNPRHKITKRGQNVTFRCDPISEHNRLYWYRQTLGQGPEFLTYFQNEAQLEKSRLLSDRFSAERPKGSFSTLEIQRTEQGDSAMYLCASSLGQVFYFGPGTRLTVL.

This clonotype was recorded at least ten times. The V call is TRBV12-3 or TRBV12-4, the J call TRBJ1-2; no clear D. The CDR3 length is 14 residues. Trimming stripped 2 bases from V and 2 bases from J, with 9 bases between. The CDR3 nucleotides are TGTGCCAGCAGTTTATCCCAGAGGAACTATGGCTACACCTTC. Translation: CASSLSQRNYGYTF.

This clonotype was detected a few times. V gene TRBV7-2 combines with J gene TRBJ2-7; either TRBD1 or TRBD2 may fit D (6 bases each). V was cut by 0 bases and J by 0 bases, with 15 bases left in between. From germline, CDR1 is SGHTA and CDR2 FQGNSA. This CDR3 has 17 amino acids. The DNA of the CDR3 is TGTGCCAGCAGCTTAGCGGGTCGGGGGCCAAGCTCCTACGAGCAGTACTTC. Its protein product is CASSLAGRGPSSYEQYF.

This clonotype appeared a few times. The rearrangement uses TRBV18 and TRBJ2-5; the D gene is possibly TRBD2 (6 bases). Germline CDR1 reads KGHSH; CDR2 reads LQKENI. Trimming took off 3 bases at V and 2 bases at J, with 22 bases between the two ends. CDR3 length: 18 amino acids. The CDR3 protein is CASSPILAPRTDQETQYF. CDR3 bases: TGTGCCAGCTCACCTATTCTAGCGCCCCGAACCGATCAAGAGACCCAGTACTTC. Based on the CDR3 plus reference TRBV18 and TRBJ2-5, the full variable domain is NAGVMQNPRHLVRRRGQEARLRCSPMKGHSHVYWYRQLPEEGLKFMVYLQKENIIDESGMPKERFSAEFPKEGPSILRIQQVVRGDSAAYFCASSPILAPRTDQETQYFGPGTRLLVL.

The rearrangement joins TRBV5-1 to TRBJ2-1, with unresolved D. This CDR3 contains 13 residues. Germline values: CDR1 SGHRS, CDR2 YFSETQ. V was pared by 3 bases and J by 5 bases, with 9 bases between. As DNA, the CDR3 is TGCGCCAGCAGCTCGAATGGACACAATGAGCAGTTCTTC. The encoded protein is CASSSNGHNEQFF.

This sequence joins TRBV7-2 and TRBJ1-5, with a tentative D call TRBD1 (5 bases). The CDR3 spans 17 residues. V lost 1 base and J lost 6, with 19 bases in between. Germline loops: CDR1 SGHTA, CDR2 FQGNSA. CDR3 coding DNA: TGTGCCAGCAGCTTAGGCGGGACCGCGGGCCATGGTCAGCCCCAGCATTTT. Residues: CASSLGGTAGHGQPQHF. Filled out from reference TRBV7-2 and TRBJ1-5, the complete variable domain reads GAGVSQSPSNKVTEKGKDVELRCDPISGHTALYWYRQSLGQGLEFLIYFQGNSAPDKSGLPSDRFSAERTGGSVSTLTIQRTQQEDSAVYLCASSLGGTAGHGQPQHFGDGTRLSIL.